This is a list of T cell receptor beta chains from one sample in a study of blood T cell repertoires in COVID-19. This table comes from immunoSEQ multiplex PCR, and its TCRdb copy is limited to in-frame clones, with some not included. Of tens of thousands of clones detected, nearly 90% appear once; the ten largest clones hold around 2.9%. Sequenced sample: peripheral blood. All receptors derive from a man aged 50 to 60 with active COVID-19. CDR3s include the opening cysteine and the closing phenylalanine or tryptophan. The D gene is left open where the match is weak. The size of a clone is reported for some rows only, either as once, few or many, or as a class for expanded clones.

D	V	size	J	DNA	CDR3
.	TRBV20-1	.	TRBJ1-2	TGCAGTGCCTTTCGGGGTGGCTACACCTTC	CSAFRGGYTF
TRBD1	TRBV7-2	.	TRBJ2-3	TGTGCCAGCAGCATCCAAAGGGACAGGGCGACAGATACGCAGTATTTT	CASSIQRDRATDTQYF
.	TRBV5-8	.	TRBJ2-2	TGTGCCAGCAGCTTGGCGGGAAACACCGGGGAGCTGTTTTTT	CASSLAGNTGELFF
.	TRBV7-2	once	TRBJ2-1	TGTGCCAGCAGCTTAGGAGAAACCGTCAATGAGCAGTTCTTC	CASSLGETVNEQFF
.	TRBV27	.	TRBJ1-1	TGTGCCAGCAGCCTTTATCAAGTGGGCGAAGCTTTCTTT	CASSLYQVGEAFF
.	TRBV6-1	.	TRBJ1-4	TGTGCCAGCAGTGATTGGCAGGGGTCTGAAAAACTGTTTTTT	CASSDWQGSEKLFF
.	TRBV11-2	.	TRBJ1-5	TGTGCCAGCAGCCGTCAGGGGAGCAATCAGCCCCAGCATTTT	CASSRQGSNQPQHF
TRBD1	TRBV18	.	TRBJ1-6	TGTGCCAGCTCGCCACAGACAGGGAAAGATTCACCCCTCCACTTT	CASSPQTGKDSPLHF
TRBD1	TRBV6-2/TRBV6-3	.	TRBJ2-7	TGTGCCAGCAGTTACTCTGCTTGGGGGACAGGTGCTAACGAGCAGTACTTC	CASSYSAWGTGANEQYF
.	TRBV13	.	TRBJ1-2	TGTGCCAGCAGCTTAGAGTATCTTAGAAATGGCTACACCTTC	CASSLEYLRNGYTF
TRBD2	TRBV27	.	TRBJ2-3	TGTGCCAGCAGCCGTAGCGGGGGGTTGACAGATACGCAGTATTTT	CASSRSGGLTDTQYF
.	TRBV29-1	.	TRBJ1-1	TGCAGCTTCCGGGACACTGAAGCTTTCTTT	CSFRDTEAFF
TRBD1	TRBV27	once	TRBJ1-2	TGTGCCAGCAGACCGACAGGGGTGAGCCATGGCTACACCTTC	CASRPTGVSHGYTF
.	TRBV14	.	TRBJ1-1	TGTGCCAGCAGCCCGTATGTGAGGACTGAAGCTTTCTTT	CASSPYVRTEAFF
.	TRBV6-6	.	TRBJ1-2	TGTGCCAGCAGCATTGACACGGACTATGGCTACACCTTC	CASSIDTDYGYTF
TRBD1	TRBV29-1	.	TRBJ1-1	TGCAGCGTTGATTCGACAGGGAAGGTCTTCTTT	CSVDSTGKVFF
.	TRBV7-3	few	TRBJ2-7	TGTGCCAGCAGCTTAAGCGCTCTCGACGAGCAGTACTTC	CASSLSALDEQYF
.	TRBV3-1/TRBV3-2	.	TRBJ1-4	TGTGCCAGCAGCCAGGCAGGTGTTAATGAAAAACTGTTTTTT	CASSQAGVNEKLFF
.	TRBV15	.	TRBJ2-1	TGTGCCACCAGCCTGCGACAATCCGAGCAGTTCTTC	CATSLRQSEQFF
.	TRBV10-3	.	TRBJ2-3	TGTGCCATCAGTCCGTTGGGCACCCCCCCAGATACGCAGTATTTT	CAISPLGTPPDTQYF
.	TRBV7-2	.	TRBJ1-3	TGTGCCAGCAGCTTAACCCGTGTCGGAGCTGGAAACACCATATATTTT	CASSLTRVGAGNTIYF
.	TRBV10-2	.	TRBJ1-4	TGCGCCAGCAGTGAGTCGTTGTGGGCCACTAATGAAAAACTGTTTTTT	CASSESLWATNEKLFF
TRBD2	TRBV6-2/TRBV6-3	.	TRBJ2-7	TGTGCCAGCAGTTCCGGGACTAGCGGCACCTACGAGCAGTACTTC	CASSSGTSGTYEQYF
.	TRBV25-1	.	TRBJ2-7	TGTGCCAGCTTACCGGGGGAACAGGGGTCCCACGAGCAGTACTTC	CASLPGEQGSHEQYF
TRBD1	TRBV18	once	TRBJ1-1	TGTGCCAGCTCACCGGTACCGGGACAGGGTCGTGAATATGAAGCTTTCTTT	CASSPVPGQGREYEAFF
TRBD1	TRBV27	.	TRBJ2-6	TGTGCCAGCAGTTTAACAGGGGCTGGGGCCAACGTCCTGACTTTC	CASSLTGAGANVLTF
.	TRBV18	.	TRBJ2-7	TGTGCCAGCTCTCCCGAGGAGAGAAGCGAGCAGTACTTC	CASSPEERSEQYF
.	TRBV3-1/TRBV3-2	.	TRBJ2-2	TGTGCCAGTAAAGGGACTCAGAACACCGGGGAGCTGTTTTTT	CASKGTQNTGELFF
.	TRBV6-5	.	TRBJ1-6	TGTGCCAGCAGTTACGGAGTTACAGGCTATAATTCACCCCTCCACTTT	CASSYGVTGYNSPLHF
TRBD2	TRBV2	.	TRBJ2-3	TGTGCCAGCAGGGCACAAAGGACTAGCGGGGGGGCCGGAGATACGCAGTATTTT	CASRAQRTSGGAGDTQYF
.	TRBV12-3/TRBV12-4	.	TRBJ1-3	TGTGCCAGCAGTTTGTCCCAGGGCATTACCATATATTTT	CASSLSQGITIYF